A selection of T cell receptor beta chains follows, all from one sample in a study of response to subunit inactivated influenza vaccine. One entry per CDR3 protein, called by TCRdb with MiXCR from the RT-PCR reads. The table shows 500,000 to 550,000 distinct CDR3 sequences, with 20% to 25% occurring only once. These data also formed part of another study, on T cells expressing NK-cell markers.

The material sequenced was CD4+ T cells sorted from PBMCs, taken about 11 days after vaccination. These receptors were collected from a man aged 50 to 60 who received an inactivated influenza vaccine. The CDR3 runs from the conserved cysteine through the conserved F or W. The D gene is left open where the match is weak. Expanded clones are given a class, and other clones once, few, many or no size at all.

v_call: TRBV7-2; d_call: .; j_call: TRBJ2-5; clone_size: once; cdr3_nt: TGTGCCAGCAGCCTCCGGCCTTCGGGGGCGTCAGAGACCCAGTACTTC; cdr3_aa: CASSLRPSGASETQYF
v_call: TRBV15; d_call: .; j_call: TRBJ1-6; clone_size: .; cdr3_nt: TGTGCCACCAGCAGAGTACCGGGCGGGGGGGCAAATTCACCCCTCCACTTT; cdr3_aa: CATSRVPGGGANSPLHF
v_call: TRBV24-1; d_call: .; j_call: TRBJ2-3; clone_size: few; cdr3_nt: TGTGCCACCAGTCGTAGACCCAGTCTTGGCACAGATACGCAGTATTTT; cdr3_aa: CATSRRPSLGTDTQYF
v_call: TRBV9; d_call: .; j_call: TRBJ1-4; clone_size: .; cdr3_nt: TGTGCCAGCAGCGTAGGAAATGTGGATAATGAAAAACTGTTTTTT; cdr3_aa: CASSVGNVDNEKLFF
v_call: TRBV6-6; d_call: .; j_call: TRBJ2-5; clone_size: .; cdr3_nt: TGTGCCAGCAGGGAAGGGGTGGAGACCCAGTACTTC; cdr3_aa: CASREGVETQYF
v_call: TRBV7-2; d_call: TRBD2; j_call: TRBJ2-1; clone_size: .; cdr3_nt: TGTGCCAGCAGCTCCCGAACTGGACTAGCGGGAGCCAGTGAGCAGTTCTTC; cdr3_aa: CASSSRTGLAGASEQFF
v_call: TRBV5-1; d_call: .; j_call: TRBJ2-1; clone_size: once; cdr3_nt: TGCGCCAGCAGCTCCCCGGGGGTACCCCTAGAGCAGTTCTTC; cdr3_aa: CASSSPGVPLEQFF
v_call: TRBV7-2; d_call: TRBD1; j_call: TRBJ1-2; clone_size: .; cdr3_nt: TGTGCCAGCAGCCCCCGGCAGGGGGGCGTTGGCACCTTC; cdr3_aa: CASSPRQGGVGTF
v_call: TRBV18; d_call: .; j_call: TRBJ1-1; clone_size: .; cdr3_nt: TGTGCCAGCTCACCACCAAGGGGCGCGGGGACCACTGAAGCTTTCTTT; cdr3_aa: CASSPPRGAGTTEAFF
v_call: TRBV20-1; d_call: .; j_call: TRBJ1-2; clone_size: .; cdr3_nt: TGCAGTGCCCCCCAGCAGGGCCCCTATGGCTACACCTTC; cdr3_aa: CSAPQQGPYGYTF
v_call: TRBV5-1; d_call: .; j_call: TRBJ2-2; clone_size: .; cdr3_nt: TGCGCCAGCAGCTTGCAGGGAATGAACACCGGGGAGCTGTTTTTT; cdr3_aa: CASSLQGMNTGELFF
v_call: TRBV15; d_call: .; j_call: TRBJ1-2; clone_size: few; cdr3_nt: TGTGCCACCAGCAGAGTCCTTAAGAGGGAAGATGGCTACACCTTC; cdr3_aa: CATSRVLKREDGYTF
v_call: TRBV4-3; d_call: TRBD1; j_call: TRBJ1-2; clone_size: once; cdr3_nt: TGCGCCAGCAGCCAAGGAAAAGGGGGCTTCGATGGCTACACCTTC; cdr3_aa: CASSQGKGGFDGYTF
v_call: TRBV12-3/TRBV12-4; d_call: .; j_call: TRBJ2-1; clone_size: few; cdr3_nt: TGTGCCAGCAGTTCTAGAGTTCCTGAGCAGTTCTTC; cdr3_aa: CASSSRVPEQFF
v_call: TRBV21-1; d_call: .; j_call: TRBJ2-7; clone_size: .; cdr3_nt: TGTGCCAGCAGCAGGGGACAGGGGAAGGACGAGCAGTACTTC; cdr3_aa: CASSRGQGKDEQYF
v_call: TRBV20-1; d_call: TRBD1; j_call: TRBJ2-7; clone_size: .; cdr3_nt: TGCAGTACGGACAGGCTGACGGTCTACGAGCAGTACTTC; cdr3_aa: CSTDRLTVYEQYF
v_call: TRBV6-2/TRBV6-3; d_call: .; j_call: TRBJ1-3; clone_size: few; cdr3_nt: TGTGCCAGCAGACCGATGGGGGCGAAAAGGGATGAAGGAAACACCATATATTTT; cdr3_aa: CASRPMGAKRDEGNTIYF
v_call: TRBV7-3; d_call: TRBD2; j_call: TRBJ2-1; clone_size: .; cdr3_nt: TGTGCCAGCAGCGTTAAATTGAGGGCGGGAGGGCCTGAGTTTTCCTACAATGAGCAGTTCTTC; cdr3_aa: CASSVKLRAGGPEFSYNEQFF
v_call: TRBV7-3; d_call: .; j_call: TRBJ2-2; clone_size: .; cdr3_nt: TGTGCCACCGGAGGGACGAACACCGGGGAGCTGTTTTTT; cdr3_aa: CATGGTNTGELFF
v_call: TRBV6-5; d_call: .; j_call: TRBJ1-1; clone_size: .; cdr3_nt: TGTGCCAGCAGTTACTCGGATCGGCGGAGAGGCATGAACACTGAAGCTTTCTTT; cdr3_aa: CASSYSDRRRGMNTEAFF
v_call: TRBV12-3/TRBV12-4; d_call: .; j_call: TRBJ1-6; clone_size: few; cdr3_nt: TGTGCCAGCAGTTTTGAGGGTCGGAATTCACCCCTCCACTTT; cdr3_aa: CASSFEGRNSPLHF
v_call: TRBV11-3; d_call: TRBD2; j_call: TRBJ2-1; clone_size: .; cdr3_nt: TGTGCCAGCAGCCCGGGGGCGGGGGGCTGGGATGAGCAGTTCTTC; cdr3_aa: CASSPGAGGWDEQFF
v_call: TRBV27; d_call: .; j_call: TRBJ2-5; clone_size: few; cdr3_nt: TGTGCCAGCAGTTTATCGTGGGGTACGCAAGAGACCCAGTACTTC; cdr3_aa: CASSLSWGTQETQYF
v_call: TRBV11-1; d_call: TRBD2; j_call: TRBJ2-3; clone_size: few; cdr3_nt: TGTGCCAGCAGCTTTGGACTAGCGGGGCTGAGCACAGATACGCAGTATTTT; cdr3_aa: CASSFGLAGLSTDTQYF
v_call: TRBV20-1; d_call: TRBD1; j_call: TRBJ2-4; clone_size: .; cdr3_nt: TGCAGTGCTAGAGATGGACAGGCGAAAAACATTCAGTACTTC; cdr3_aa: CSARDGQAKNIQYF
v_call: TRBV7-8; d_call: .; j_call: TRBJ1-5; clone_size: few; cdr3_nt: TGTGCCAGCAGCTTAGTTGGTCTCGGAAGTCAGCCCCAGCATTTT; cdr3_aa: CASSLVGLGSQPQHF
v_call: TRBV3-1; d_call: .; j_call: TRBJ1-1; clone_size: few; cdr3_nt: TGTGCCAGTAAGGGTATGAACACTGAAGCTTTCTTT; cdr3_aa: CASKGMNTEAFF
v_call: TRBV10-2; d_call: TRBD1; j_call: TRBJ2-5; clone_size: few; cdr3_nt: TGCGCCAGCAGTGAGACAGGGGGCATGGAGACCCAGTACTTC; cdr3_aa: CASSETGGMETQYF
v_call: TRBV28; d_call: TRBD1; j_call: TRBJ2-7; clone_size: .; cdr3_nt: TGTGCCAGCAGTCCAACCGGGACAGGGTGGCGGCAGTACTTC; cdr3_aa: CASSPTGTGWRQYF
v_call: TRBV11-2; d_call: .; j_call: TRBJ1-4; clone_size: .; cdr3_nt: TGTGCCAGCAGCTTAGGTCTGGTCGCGAATGAAAAACTGTTTTTT; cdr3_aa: CASSLGLVANEKLFF
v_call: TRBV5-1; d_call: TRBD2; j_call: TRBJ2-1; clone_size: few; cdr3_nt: TGCGCCAGCAGCAGGACTAGCGGGATTACCTACAATGAGCAGTTCTTC; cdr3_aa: CASSRTSGITYNEQFF
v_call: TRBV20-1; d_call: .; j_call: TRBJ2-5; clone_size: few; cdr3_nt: TGCAGTGCTCCCGGCGCACAGTACCAAGAGACCCAGTACTTC; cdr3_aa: CSAPGAQYQETQYF
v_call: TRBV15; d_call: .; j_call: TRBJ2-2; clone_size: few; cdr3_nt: TGTGCCACCATTAATCAGGCGGGGATGCCCGGGGAGCTGTTTTTT; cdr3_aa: CATINQAGMPGELFF
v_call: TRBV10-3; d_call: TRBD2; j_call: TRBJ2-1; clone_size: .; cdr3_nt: TGTGCCATCAGTACCCCCGGCGCTAGCGGATACAATGAGCAGTTCTTC; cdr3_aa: CAISTPGASGYNEQFF
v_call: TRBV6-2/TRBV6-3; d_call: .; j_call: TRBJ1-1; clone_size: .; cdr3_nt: TGTGCCAGCAGAGATATACAGCGTATCTACACTGAAGCTTTCTTT; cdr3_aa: CASRDIQRIYTEAFF
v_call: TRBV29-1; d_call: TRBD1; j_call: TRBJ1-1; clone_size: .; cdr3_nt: TGCAGCGTAAGACAGGGTCTCTCTACTGAAGCTTTCTTT; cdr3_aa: CSVRQGLSTEAFF
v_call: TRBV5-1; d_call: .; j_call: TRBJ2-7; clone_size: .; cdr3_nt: TGCGCCAGCAGCTTGGACAGGGCGTTCTCCTACGAGCAGTACTTC; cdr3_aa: CASSLDRAFSYEQYF
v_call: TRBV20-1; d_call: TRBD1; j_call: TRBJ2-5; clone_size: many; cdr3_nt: TGCAGTGCTAGATCCCGGGACAGCCAAGAGACCCAGTACTTC; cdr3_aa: CSARSRDSQETQYF
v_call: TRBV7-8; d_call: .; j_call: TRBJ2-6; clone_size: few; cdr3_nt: TGTGCCAGCAGCAGAAGTATACGGATCTCTGGGGCCAACGTCCTGACTTTC; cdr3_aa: CASSRSIRISGANVLTF
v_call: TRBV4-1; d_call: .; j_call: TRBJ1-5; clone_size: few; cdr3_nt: TGCGCCAGCAGCCAAGAAGGGGGATTGACCCAGCATTTT; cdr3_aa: CASSQEGGLTQHF
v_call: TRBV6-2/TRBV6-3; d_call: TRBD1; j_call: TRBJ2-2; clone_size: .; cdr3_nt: TGTGCCAGCACCCAGACAGGGGTGGGACCCGGGGAGCTGTTTTTT; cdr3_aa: CASTQTGVGPGELFF
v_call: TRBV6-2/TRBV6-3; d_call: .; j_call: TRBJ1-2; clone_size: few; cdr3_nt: TGTGCCAGCAGTTCCGGCGGCGGAGCTAACTATGGCTACACCTTC; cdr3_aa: CASSSGGGANYGYTF
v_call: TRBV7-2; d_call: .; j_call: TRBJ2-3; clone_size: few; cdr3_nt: TGTGCCAGCAGCCCCATGCCGGGGGATACGCAGTATTTT; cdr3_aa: CASSPMPGDTQYF
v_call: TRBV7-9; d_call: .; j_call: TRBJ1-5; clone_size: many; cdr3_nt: TGTGCCAGCAGCTCGTCTCTAGCGGTCAATCAGCCCCAGCATTTT; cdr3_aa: CASSSSLAVNQPQHF
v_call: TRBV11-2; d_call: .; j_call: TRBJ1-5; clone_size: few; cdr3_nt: TGTGCCAGCAGCTTAGGTAATCGTACCGGAGGGGACACGTCGGGCAATCAGCCCCAGCATTTT; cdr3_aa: CASSLGNRTGGDTSGNQPQHF